This T cell receptor (beta chain) is drawn from a study of T cells expressing NK-cell markers. Study findings and constraints: In four donors, these clonotypes also led the CD3+CD56-NKG2C+ fraction.

TCRdb reprocessed the 5' RACE reads and keeps a single row for each CDR3 protein, giving no DNA. Its clone listing holds a few hundred thousand distinct CDR3 sequences. For this clonotype: Its matching antigen is unknown.

The clonotype originates from a man between 18 and 69 years old in good health. Material for sequencing was blood T cells: a sorted CD56 or NKG2C T cell subset, CD4+ or CD8+ T cells, or bulk PBMC T cells (not recorded which).

CDR3 protein: CASSPRQGTGGHEQFF. This chain joins TRBV18 and TRBJ2-1; TCRdb's D call of TRBD1 is untestable without DNA. The CDR3 spans 16 residues. The germline CDR1 and CDR2 sequences are KGHSH and LQKENI.